The entry below describes one T cell receptor (beta chain). Its cognate antigen is unknown. The record originates from a study of cytomegalovirus exposure and HLA in healthy donors. V dropped 4 bases and J dropped 2; count of bases not matched to a gene: 8. The CDR3 spans 16 residues. CDR1 is SGHRS and CDR2 is YFSETQ in the germline V gene. Study-wide points: Most observed TCR sequences were rare, whereas some public TCRs were detected in many donors.

TCRdb's copy holds only in-frame clones and misses some; the assay was immunoSEQ multiplex PCR. The table records tens of thousands of clones, approximately 80% of them present only once. Material for sequencing was PBMCs. The sequence derives from a man in his thirties or forties in good health and CMV-seronegative. This sequence joins TRBV5-1 and TRBJ2-3; TRBD1 matches at 9 bases. This CDR3 is CASSHRGTGNTDTQYF. For the CDR3, the DNA is TGCGCCAGCAGCCACCGGGGGACAGGGAACACAGATACGCAGTATTTT.